This section outlines one T cell receptor (beta chain) sequence together with its context. Data came from immunoSEQ multiplex PCR; TCRdb stores just in-frame clones and leaves some out. The sample holds tens of thousands of clones, around 90% seen once. The sample is drawn from a study of T cell changes during pregnancy in multiple sclerosis. This CDR3 is built from 14 residues. Per the germline V gene, CDR1 is SGHTS and CDR2 is YDEGEE. V lost 3 bases, J lost 6 bases, and 15 bases lay in between. The sequence came from a female donor in good health, enrolled as a control in a pregnancy study. Sequences were derived from peripheral blood, sampled in the first trimester of pregnancy. This sequence joins TRBV5-8 and TRBJ2-5; D remains unclear. The CDR3 coding sequence is TGTGCCAGCAGCTCAGGTCACACATTGAAGACCCAGTACTTC. This gives the protein CASSSGHTLKTQYF.